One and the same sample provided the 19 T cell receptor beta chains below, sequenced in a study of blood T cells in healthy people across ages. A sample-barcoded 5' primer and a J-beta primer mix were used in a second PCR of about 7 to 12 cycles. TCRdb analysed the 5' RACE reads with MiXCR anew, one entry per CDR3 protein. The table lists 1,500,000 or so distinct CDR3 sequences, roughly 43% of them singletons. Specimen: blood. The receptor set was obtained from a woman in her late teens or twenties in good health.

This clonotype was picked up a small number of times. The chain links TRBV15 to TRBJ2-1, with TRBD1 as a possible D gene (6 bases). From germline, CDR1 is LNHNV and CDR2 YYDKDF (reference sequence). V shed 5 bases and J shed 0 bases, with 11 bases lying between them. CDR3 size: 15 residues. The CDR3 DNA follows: TGTGCCACCAGCTTTACAGGGAGCTCCTACAATGAGCAGTTCTTC. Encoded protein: CATSFTGSSYNEQFF.

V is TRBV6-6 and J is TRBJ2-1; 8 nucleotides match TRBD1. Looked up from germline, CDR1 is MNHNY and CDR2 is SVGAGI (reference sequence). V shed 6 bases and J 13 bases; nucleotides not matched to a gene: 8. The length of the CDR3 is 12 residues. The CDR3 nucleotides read TGTGCCAGCAGACGGACAGGGATGACCCAGTTCTTC. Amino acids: CASRRTGMTQFF.

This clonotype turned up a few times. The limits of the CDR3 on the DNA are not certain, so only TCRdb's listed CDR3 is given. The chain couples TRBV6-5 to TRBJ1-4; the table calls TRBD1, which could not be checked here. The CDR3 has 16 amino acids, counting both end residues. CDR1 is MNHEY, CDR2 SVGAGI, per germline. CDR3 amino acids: CASSSSAGGYNEKLFF.

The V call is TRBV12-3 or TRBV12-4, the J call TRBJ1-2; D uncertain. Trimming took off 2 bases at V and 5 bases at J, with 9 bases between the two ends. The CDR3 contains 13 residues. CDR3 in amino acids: CASSLFQAYGYTF. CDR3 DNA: TGTGCCAGCAGTTTATTCCAGGCTTATGGCTACACCTTC.

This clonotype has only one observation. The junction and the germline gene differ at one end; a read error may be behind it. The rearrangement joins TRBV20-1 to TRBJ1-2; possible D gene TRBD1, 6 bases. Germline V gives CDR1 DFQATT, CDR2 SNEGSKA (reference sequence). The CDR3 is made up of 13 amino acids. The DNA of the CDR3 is TGCAGTGCTAGGTGGACAGCCTCCTATGGCTGCACCTTC. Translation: CSARWTASYGCTF.

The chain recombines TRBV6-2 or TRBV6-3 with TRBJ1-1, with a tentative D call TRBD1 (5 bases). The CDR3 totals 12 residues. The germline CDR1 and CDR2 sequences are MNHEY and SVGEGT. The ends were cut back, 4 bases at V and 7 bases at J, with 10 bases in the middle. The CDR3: CASSSRAVEAFF. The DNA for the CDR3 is TGTGCCAGCAGTTCCAGGGCGGTTGAAGCTTTCTTT.

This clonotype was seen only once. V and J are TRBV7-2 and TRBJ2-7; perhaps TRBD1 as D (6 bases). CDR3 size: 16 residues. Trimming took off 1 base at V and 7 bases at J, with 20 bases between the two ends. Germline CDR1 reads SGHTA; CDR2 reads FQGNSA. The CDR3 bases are TGTGCCAGCAGCTTAGTGGGTGGGGGCTTAACGGATGAGCAGTACTTC. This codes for CASSLVGGGLTDEQYF. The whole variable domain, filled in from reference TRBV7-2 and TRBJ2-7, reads GAGVSQSPSNKVTEKGKDVELRCDPISGHTALYWYRQSLGQGLEFLIYFQGNSAPDKSGLPSDRFSAERTGGSVSTLTIQRTQQEDSAVYLCASSLVGGGLTDEQYFGPGTRLTVT.

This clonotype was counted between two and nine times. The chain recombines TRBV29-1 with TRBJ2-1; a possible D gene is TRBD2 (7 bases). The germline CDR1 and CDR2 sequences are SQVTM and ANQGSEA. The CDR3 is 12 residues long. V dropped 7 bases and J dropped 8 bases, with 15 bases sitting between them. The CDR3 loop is CSAGGGSYEQFF. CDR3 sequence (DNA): TGCAGCGCCGGGGGCGGGAGCTATGAGCAGTTCTTC.

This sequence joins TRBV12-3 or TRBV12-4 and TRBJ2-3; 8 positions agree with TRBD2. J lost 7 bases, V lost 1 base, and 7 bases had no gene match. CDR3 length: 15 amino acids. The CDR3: CASSLGFGGANTQYF. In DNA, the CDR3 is TGTGCCAGCAGTTTAGGTTTCGGGGGGGCCAATACGCAGTATTTT.

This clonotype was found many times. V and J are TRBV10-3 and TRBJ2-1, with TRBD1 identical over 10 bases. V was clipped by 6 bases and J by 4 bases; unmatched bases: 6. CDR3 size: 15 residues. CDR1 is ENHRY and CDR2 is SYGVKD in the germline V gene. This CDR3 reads CAISNPGQGYNEQFF. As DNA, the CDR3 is TGTGCCATCAGCAACCCGGGACAGGGGTACAATGAGCAGTTCTTC.

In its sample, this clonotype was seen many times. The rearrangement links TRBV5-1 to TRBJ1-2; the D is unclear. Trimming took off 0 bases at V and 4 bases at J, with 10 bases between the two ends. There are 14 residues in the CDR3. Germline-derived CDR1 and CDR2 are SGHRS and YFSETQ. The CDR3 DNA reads TGCGCCAGCAGCTTGGAGACCTTTTTCTATGGCTACACCTTC. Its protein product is CASSLETFFYGYTF.

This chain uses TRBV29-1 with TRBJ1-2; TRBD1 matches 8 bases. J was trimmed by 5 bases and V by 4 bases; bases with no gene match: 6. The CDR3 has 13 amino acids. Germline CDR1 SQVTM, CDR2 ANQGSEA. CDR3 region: CSVATGEGYGYTF. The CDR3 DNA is TGCAGCGTTGCGACAGGGGAGGGGTATGGCTACACCTTC.

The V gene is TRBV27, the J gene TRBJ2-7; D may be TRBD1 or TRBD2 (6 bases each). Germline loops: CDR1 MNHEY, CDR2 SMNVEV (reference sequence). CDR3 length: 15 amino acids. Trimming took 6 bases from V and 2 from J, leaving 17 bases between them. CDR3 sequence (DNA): TGTGCCAGCAGCCGACTAGGACAGTACCCCTACGAGCAGTACTTC. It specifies CASSRLGQYPYEQYF.

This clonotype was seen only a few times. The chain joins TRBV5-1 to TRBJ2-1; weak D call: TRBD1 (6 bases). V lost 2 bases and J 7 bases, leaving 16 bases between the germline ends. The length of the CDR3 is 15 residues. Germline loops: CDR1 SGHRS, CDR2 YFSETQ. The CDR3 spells CASSFFRGYQNEQFF. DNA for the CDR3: TGCGCCAGCAGCTTCTTCAGGGGTTATCAAAATGAGCAGTTCTTC.

The CDR3 bases are TGCAGTGCTAGTAGAGGGGGGACGAACACTGAAGCTTTCTTT. This encodes CSASRGGTNTEAFF. The chain employs TRBV20-1 and TRBJ1-1, with D possibly TRBD1 on 6 matching bases. CDR1 is DFQATT and CDR2 is SNEGSKA in the germline V gene (reference sequence). The CDR3 extends over 14 amino acids. V was cut by 3 bases and J by 1 base, with 12 bases left in between.

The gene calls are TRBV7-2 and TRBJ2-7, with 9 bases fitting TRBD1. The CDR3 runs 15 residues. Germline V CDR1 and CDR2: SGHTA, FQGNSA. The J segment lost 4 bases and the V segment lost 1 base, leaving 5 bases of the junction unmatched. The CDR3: CASSLGGQGRYEQYF. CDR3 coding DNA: TGTGCCAGCAGCTTAGGGGGACAGGGAAGATACGAGCAGTACTTC.

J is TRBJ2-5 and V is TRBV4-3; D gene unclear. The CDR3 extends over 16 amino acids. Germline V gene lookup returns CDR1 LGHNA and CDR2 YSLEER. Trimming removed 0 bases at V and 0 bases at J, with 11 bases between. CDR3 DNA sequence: TGCGCCAGCAGCCAAGAGGTCTCACGGTACCAAGAGACCCAGTACTTC. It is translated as CASSQEVSRYQETQYF.

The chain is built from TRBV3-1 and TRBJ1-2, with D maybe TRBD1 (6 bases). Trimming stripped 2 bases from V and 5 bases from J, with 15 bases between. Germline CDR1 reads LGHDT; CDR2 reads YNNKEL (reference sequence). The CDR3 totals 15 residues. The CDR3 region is CASSQTGTGPYGYTF. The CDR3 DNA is TGTGCCAGCAGCCAAACAGGGACGGGGCCATATGGCTACACCTTC.

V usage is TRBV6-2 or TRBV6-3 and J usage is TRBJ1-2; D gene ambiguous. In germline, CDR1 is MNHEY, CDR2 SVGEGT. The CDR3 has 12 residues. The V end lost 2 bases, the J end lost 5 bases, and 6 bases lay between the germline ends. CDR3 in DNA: TGTGCCAGCAGTTACAACGAATATGGCTACACCTTC. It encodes CASSYNEYGYTF.